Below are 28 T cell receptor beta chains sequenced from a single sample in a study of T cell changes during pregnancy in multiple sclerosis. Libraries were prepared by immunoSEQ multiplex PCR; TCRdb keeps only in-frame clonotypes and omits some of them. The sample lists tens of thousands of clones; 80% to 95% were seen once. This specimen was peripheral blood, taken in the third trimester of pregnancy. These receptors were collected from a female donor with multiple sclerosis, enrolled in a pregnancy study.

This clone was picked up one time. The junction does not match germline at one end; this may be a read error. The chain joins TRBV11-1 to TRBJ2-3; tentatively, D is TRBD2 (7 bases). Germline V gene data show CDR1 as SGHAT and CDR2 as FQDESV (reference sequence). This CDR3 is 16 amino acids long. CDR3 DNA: TGTGCCAGCAGCAAGCAGGGGCGGGAGCCTTCGGGGACGTCTAATTTT. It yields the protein CASSKQGREPSGTSNF.

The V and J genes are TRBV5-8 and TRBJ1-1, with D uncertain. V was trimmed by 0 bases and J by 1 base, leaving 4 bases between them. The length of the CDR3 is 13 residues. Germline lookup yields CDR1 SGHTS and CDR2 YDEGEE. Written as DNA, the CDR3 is TGTGCCAGCAGCTTGGGAGGGAACACTGAAGCTTTCTTT. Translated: CASSLGGNTEAFF.

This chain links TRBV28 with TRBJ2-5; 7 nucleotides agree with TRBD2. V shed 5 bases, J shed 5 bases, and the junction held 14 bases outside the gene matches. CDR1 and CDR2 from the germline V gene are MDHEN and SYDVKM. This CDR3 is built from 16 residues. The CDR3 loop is CASSPWTSGSLETQYF. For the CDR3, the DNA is TGTGCCAGCAGTCCCTGGACTAGTGGGAGCCTTGAGACCCAGTACTTC. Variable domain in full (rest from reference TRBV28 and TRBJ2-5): DVKVTQSSRYLVKRTGEKVFLECVQDMDHENMFWYRQDPGLGLRLIYFSYDVKMKEKGDIPEGYSVSREKKERFSLILESASTNQTSMYLCASSPWTSGSLETQYFGPGTRLLVL.

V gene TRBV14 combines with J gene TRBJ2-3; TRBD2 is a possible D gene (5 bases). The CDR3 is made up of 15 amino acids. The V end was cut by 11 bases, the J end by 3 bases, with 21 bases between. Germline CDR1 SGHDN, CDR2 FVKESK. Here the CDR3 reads CAPAAPGEWTDTQYF. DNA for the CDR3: TGTGCCCCAGCCGCCCCCGGGGAGTGGACAGATACGCAGTATTTT. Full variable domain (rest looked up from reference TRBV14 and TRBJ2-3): EAGVTQFPSHSVIEKGQTVTLRCDPISGHDNLYWYRRVMGKEIKFLLHFVKESKQDESGMPNNRFLAERTGGTYSTLKVQPAELEDSGVYFCAPAAPGEWTDTQYFGPGTRLTVL.

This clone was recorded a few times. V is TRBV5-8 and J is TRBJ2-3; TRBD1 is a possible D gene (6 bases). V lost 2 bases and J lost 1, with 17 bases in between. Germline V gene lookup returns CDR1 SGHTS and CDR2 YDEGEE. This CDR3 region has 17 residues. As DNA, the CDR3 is TGTGCCAGCAGCTTCTCCAGGGGAAAGCCTCGCACAGATACGCAGTATTTT. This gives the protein CASSFSRGKPRTDTQYF.

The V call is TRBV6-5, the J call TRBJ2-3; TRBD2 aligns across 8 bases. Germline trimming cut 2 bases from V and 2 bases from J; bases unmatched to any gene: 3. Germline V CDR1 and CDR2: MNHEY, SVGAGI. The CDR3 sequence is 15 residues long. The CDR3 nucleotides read TGTGCCAGCAGTTACGGCGGGAGGTACACAGATACGCAGTATTTT. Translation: CASSYGGRYTDTQYF.

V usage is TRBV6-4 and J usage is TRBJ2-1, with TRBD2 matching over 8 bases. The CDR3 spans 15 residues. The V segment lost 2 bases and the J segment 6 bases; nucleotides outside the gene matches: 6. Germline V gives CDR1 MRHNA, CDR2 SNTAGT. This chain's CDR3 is CASSDVAGTSNEQFF. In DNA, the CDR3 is TGTGCCAGCAGTGACGTAGCGGGAACGAGCAATGAGCAGTTCTTC.

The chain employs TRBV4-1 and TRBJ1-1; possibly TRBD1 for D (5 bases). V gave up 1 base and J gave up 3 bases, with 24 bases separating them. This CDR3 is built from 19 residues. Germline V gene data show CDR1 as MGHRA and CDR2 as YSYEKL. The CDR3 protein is CASSQVWRGNREKDTEAFF. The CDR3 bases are TGCGCCAGCAGCCAAGTATGGAGGGGAAATCGGGAAAAGGACACTGAAGCTTTCTTT.

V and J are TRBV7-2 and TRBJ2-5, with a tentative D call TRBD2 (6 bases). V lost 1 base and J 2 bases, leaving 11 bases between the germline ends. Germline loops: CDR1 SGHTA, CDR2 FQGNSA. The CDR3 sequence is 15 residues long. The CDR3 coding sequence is TGTGCCAGCAGCTTAGTGGGAGGCGGGCAAGAGACCCAGTACTTC. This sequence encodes CASSLVGGGQETQYF.

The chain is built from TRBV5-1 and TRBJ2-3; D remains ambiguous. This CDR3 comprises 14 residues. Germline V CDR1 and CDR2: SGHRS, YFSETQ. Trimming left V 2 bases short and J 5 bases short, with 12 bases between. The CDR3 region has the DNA TGCGCCAGCAGCTTACAGACCCTCGGAGATACGCAGTATTTT. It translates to CASSLQTLGDTQYF.

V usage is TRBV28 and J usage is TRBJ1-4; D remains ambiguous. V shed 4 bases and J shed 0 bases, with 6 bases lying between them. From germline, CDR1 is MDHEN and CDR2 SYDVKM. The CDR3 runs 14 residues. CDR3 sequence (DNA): TGTGCCAGCAGTTCTCCGGCAACTAATGAAAAACTGTTTTTT. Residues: CASSSPATNEKLFF. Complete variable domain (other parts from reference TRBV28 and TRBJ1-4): DVKVTQSSRYLVKRTGEKVFLECVQDMDHENMFWYRQDPGLGLRLIYFSYDVKMKEKGDIPEGYSVSREKKERFSLILESASTNQTSMYLCASSSPATNEKLFFGSGTQLSVL.

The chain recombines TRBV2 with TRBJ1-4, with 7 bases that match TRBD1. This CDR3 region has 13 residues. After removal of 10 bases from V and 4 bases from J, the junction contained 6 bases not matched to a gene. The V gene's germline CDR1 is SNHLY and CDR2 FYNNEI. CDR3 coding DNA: TGTGCCACCGGACAGGCGATTAATGAAAAACTGTTTTTT. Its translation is CATGQAINEKLFF. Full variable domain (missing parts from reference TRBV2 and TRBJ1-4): EPEVTQTPSHQVTQMGQEVILRCVPISNHLYFYWYRQILGQKVEFLVSFYNNEISEKSEIFDDQFSVERPDGSNFTLKIRSTKLEDSAMYFCATGQAINEKLFFGSGTQLSVL.

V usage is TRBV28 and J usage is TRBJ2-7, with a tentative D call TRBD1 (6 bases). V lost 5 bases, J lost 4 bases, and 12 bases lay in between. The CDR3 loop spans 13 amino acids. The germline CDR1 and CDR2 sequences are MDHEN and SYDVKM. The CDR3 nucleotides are TGTGCCAGCAGTGGGACACCGGAGTACGAGCAGTACTTC. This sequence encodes CASSGTPEYEQYF.

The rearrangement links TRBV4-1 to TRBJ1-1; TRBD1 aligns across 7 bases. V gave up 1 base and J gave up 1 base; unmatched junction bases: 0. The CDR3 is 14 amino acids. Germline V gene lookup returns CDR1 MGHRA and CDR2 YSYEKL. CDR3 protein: CASSQGQGNTEAFF. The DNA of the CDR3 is TGCGCCAGCAGCCAAGGACAGGGGAACACTGAAGCTTTCTTT.

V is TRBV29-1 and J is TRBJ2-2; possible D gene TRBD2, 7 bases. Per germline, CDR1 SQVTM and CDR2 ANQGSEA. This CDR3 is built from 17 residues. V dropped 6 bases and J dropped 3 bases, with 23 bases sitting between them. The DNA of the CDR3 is TGCAGCGTCACTCATCCCACGGGGGGACAAGACACCGGGGAGCTGTTTTTT. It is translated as CSVTHPTGGQDTGELFF.

The CDR3 here is CASSLAGSYEQYF. The CDR3 DNA reads TGTGCCAGCAGCCTGGCGGGCTCCTACGAGCAGTACTTC. The chain couples TRBV5-4 to TRBJ2-7; D possibly corresponds to TRBD2 (5 bases). Germline values: CDR1 SGHNT, CDR2 YYREEE (reference sequence). Between the trimmed V and J ends, which lost 4 bases and 0 bases, there was a span of 8 bases. This CDR3 contains 13 residues.

The CDR3 sequence is CASSGTRDRGRNQPQHF. The CDR3 bases are TGTGCCAGTAGTGGCACCCGGGACAGGGGGCGAAATCAGCCCCAGCATTTT. This rearrangement joins TRBV19 to TRBJ1-5; 12 bases agree with TRBD1. Germline V gene sequence: CDR1 LNHDA, CDR2 SQIVND (reference sequence). V lost 5 bases, J lost 4 bases, and 9 bases stayed unmatched. The CDR3 length is 17 residues.

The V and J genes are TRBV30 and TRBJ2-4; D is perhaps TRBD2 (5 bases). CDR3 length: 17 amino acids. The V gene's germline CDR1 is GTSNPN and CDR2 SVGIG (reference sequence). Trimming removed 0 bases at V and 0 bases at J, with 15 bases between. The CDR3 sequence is CAWSVSRVSLAKNIQYF. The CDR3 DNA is TGTGCCTGGAGTGTATCGCGGGTTAGCTTAGCCAAAAACATTCAGTACTTC.

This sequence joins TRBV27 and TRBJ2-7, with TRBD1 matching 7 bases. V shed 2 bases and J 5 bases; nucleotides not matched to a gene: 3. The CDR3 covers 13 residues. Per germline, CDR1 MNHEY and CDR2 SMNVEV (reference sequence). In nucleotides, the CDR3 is TGTGCCAGCAGTTTAACCAGGGGGAACGAGCAGTACTTC. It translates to CASSLTRGNEQYF.

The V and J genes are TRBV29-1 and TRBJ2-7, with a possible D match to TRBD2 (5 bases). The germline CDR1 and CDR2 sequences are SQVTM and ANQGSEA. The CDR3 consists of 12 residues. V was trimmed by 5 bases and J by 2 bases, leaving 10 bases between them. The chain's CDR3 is CSVFSGTYEQYF. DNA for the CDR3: TGCAGCGTTTTTTCGGGAACCTACGAGCAGTACTTC.

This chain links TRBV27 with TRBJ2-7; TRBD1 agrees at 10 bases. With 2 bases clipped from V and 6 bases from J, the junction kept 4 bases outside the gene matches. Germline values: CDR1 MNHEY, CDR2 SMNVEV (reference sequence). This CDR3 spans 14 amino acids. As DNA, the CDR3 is TGTGCCAGCAGTTTAGGGGGGACAGGGGCCGAGCAGTACTTC. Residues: CASSLGGTGAEQYF.

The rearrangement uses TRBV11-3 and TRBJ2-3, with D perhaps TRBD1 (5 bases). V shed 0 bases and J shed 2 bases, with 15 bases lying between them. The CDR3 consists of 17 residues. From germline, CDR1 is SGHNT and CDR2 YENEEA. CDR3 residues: CASSLERGRMVTDTQYF. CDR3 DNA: TGTGCCAGCAGCTTAGAAAGGGGAAGGATGGTCACAGATACGCAGTATTTT.

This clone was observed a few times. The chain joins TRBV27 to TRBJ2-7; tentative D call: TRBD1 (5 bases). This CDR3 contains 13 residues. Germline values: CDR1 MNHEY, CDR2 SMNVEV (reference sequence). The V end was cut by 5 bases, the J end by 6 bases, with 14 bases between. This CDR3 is CASSRGLRLEQYF. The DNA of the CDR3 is TGTGCCAGCAGTAGGGGTCTTCGCCTCGAGCAGTACTTC.

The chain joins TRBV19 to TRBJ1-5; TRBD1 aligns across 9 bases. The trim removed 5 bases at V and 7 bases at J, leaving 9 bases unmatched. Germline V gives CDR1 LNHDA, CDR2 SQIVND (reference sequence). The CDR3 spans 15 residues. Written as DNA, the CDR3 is TGTGCCAGTAGTGGGACAGGGAGGCCCGGACAGCCCCAGCATTTT. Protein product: CASSGTGRPGQPQHF.

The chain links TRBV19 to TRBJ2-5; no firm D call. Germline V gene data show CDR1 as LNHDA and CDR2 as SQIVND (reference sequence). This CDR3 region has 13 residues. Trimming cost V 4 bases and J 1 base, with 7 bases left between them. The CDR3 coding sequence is TGTGCCAGTAGTACGTCTATCCAAGAGACCCAGTACTTC. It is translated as CASSTSIQETQYF.

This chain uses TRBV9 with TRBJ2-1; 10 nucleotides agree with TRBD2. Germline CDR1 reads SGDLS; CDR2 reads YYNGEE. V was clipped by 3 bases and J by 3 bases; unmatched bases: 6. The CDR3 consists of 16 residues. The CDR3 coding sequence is TGTGCCAGCAGCGCACTCGGACTAGCGGTCTACAATGAGCAGTTCTTC. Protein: CASSALGLAVYNEQFF.

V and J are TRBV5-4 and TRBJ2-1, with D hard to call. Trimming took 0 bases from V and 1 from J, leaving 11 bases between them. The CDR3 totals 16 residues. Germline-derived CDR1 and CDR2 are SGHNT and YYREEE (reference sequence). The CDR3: CASSLAKMTSYNEQFF. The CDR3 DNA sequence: TGTGCCAGCAGCTTGGCCAAAATGACATCCTACAATGAGCAGTTCTTC.

The CDR3 nucleotides read TGCGCCAGCAGCGGAGGACTAGCTTCGGGGTTAAGGACAGATACGCAGTATTTT. Translated: CASSGGLASGLRTDTQYF. The chain employs TRBV5-1 and TRBJ2-3, with 8 bases that match TRBD2. Trimming took 4 bases from V and 3 from J; bases not matched to a gene: 16. The CDR3 is 18 residues long. Germline loops: CDR1 SGHRS, CDR2 YFSETQ.